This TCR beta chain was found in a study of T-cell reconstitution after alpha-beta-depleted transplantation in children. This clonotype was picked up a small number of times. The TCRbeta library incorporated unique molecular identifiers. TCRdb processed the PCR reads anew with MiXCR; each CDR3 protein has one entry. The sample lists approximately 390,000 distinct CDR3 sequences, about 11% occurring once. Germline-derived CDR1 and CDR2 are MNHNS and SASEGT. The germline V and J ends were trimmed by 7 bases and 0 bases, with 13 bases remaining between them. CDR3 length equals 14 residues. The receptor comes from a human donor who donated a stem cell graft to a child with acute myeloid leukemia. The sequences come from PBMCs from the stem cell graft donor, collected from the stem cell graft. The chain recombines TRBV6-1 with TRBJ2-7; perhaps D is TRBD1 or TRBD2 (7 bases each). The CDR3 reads CASIQGGSSYEQYF. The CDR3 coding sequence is TGTGCCAGCATTCAGGGGGGGAGCTCCTACGAGCAGTACTTC.